The rows below give T cell receptor beta chains drawn from one sample of a study of blood T cell repertoires in COVID-19. Data came from immunoSEQ multiplex PCR; TCRdb stores just in-frame clones and leaves some out. The top ten clones hold just under 7% of a sample with hundreds of thousands of clones, 88% of them seen once. The sample was peripheral blood. The origin of the receptors is a young woman who had recovered from COVID-19. Both conserved end residues are part of each CDR3. The D gene is left open where the match is weak. A row's size may be missing; if present it is once, few, many or a size class.

TGTGCCAGCAGCCCCGGGACACTCTACGAGCAGTACTTC	CASSPGTLYEQYF	TRBV9	TRBJ2-7	-	-
TGTGCCAGCAGCGGGGGGGGAGACTTCAATGAGCAGTTCTTC	CASSGGGDFNEQFF	TRBV11-3	TRBJ2-1	TRBD2	-
TGTGCCAGCAGGCTTTACAGCTCTGGAAACACCATATATTTT	CASRLYSSGNTIYF	TRBV28	TRBJ1-3	-	once
TGTGCCAGCAGTTCCATAGCGGGGGCTCCGGAAGAGCAGTACTTC	CASSSIAGAPEEQYF	TRBV27	TRBJ2-7	TRBD2	-
TGTGCCAGCAGAGGACTAGCGGGGACTTACGAGCAGTACTTC	CASRGLAGTYEQYF	TRBV27	TRBJ2-7	TRBD2	-
TGTGCCAGCAGCCGGGGGGCCGAGAAGGGGGAGACCCAGTACTTC	CASSRGAEKGETQYF	TRBV5-4	TRBJ2-5	-	-
TGTGCCAGCAGGCCGACAGGGGACTATGGCTACACCTTC	CASRPTGDYGYTF	TRBV5-6	TRBJ1-2	TRBD1	once
TGCGCCAGCAGCTTGACAGGGGGCAAAGAGACCCAGTACTTC	CASSLTGGKETQYF	TRBV5-1	TRBJ2-5	TRBD1	-
TGTGCCAGCAGCCGGACAGGGGGTTACTATGGCTACACCTTC	CASSRTGGYYGYTF	TRBV2	TRBJ1-2	TRBD1	many
TGTGCCAGTAGTATAGAAGGGGGATCCAATGAGCAGTTCTTC	CASSIEGGSNEQFF	TRBV19	TRBJ2-1	-	-
TGTGCCACCAGTGGTTACAGGGAGCCCTACGAGCAGTACTTC	CATSGYREPYEQYF	TRBV24-1	TRBJ2-7	-	-
TGTGCCAGTAGGGACAGGCCCCAAGGCAATCAGCCCCAGCATTTT	CASRDRPQGNQPQHF	TRBV19	TRBJ1-5	TRBD1	once
TGTGCCAGCAGCGTGTCGTCAGGGGGCGAAGAGACCCAGTACTTC	CASSVSSGGEETQYF	TRBV9	TRBJ2-5	TRBD1	-
TGTGCCAGCACCTTAAGGGGGGGCCATTCATGGGGCTACACCTTC	CASTLRGGHSWGYTF	TRBV28	TRBJ1-2	-	-
TGTGCCAGCAGCAAAGCAGGCGGAGGGTGGGCTGGTGGCTACACCTTC	CASSKAGGGWAGGYTF	TRBV21-1	TRBJ1-2	-	-
TGTGCCAGCAGCTTAGAGCAGGGAGGCTACACCTTC	CASSLEQGGYTF	TRBV7-9	TRBJ1-2	-	-
TGTGCCAGCAGCCAAAAAAGGGACAGCTACACAGATACGCAGTATTTT	CASSQKRDSYTDTQYF	TRBV3-1/TRBV3-2	TRBJ2-3	TRBD1	-
TGTGCCAGCAGCTTGGCAAGCGGGGGTTCCTACAATGAGCAGTTCTTC	CASSLASGGSYNEQFF	TRBV5-6	TRBJ2-1	TRBD2	-
TGTGCCAGTAGGACCCGGGACAGCGACACTGAAGCTTTCTTT	CASRTRDSDTEAFF	TRBV19	TRBJ1-1	TRBD1	-
TGTGCCAGCAGCCTTAGCCGACAGGGGATTGGACAGCCCCAGCATTTT	CASSLSRQGIGQPQHF	TRBV7-9	TRBJ1-5	TRBD1	-
TGTGCCAGCAGTTTAGCTGCAGGCTATGGCTACACCTTC	CASSLAAGYGYTF	TRBV12-3/TRBV12-4	TRBJ1-2	-	-
TGTGCCAGCAGCTGGACAGTCGCGAACACCGGGGAGCTGTTTTTT	CASSWTVANTGELFF	TRBV3-1/TRBV3-2	TRBJ2-2	-	-
TGTGCCTGGAGTTATACAGGCAATCAGCCCCAGCATTTT	CAWSYTGNQPQHF	TRBV30	TRBJ1-5	-	once
TGTGCCAGCAGCACGGACAGGTATAGCAATCAGCCCCAGCATTTT	CASSTDRYSNQPQHF	TRBV5-6	TRBJ1-5	TRBD1	-
TGTGCCAGTAGTCCTACTTTTAGGGGTGGTTCGGCTGAAGCTTTCTTT	CASSPTFRGGSAEAFF	TRBV19	TRBJ1-1	-	-
TGTGCCAGCAGCTTAGCTCGGGGGTATGAAGCTTTCTTT	CASSLARGYEAFF	TRBV11-2	TRBJ1-1	-	-
TGTGCCAGCAGCGAAGAGGAGGGTGAAGCTTTCTTT	CASSEEEGEAFF	TRBV7-9	TRBJ1-1	-	-
TGTGCCGGAGGGCGCGCTAGGGAAGCTTTCTTT	CAGGRAREAFF	TRBV6-6	TRBJ1-1	-	-
TGCGCCAGCTGGGACAGATCCTACGAGCAGTACTTC	CASWDRSYEQYF	TRBV5-1	TRBJ2-7	TRBD1	-
TGCGCCAGCAGCCAAGAATTACACCGCTCCTACGAGCAGTACTTC	CASSQELHRSYEQYF	TRBV4-1	TRBJ2-7	-	-
TGTGCCATCAGTGAGTCCACAGTGACAGATACGCAGTATTTT	CAISESTVTDTQYF	TRBV10-3	TRBJ2-3	-	-
TGTGCCAGCAGCCCGACAGGGGTCGTAGGCTACACCTTC	CASSPTGVVGYTF	TRBV9	TRBJ1-2	TRBD1	once
TGTGCCAGCAGCCCCTTAGTCGTCGATCAGCCCCAGCATTTT	CASSPLVVDQPQHF	TRBV7-2	TRBJ1-5	-	-
TGTGCCAGCGCCCCACTAGCGGGGGACGTCTATGAGCAGTTCTTC	CASAPLAGDVYEQFF	TRBV7-2	TRBJ2-1	TRBD2	-
TGCGCCAGCAGCACCGGACAGGGGAGAGGACGCACTGAAGCTTTCTTT	CASSTGQGRGRTEAFF	TRBV5-1	TRBJ1-1	TRBD1	-
TGTGCCAGCAGCATAGCGGGGGGGCAAGAGACCCAGTACTTC	CASSIAGGQETQYF	TRBV6-6	TRBJ2-5	TRBD2	once
TGTGCCAGCATCTACTCTAGGGGGCGACCTGGAAACACCATATATTTT	CASIYSRGRPGNTIYF	TRBV2	TRBJ1-3	TRBD1	once
TGTGCCAGCAGCTTGGTCGGACAGGGACGGGATAATTCACCCCTCCACTTT	CASSLVGQGRDNSPLHF	TRBV5-6	TRBJ1-6	TRBD1	-
TGTGCCATCAGTGTTCGAAGCAGGGGAAGCGAGCAGTACTTC	CAISVRSRGSEQYF	TRBV10-3	TRBJ2-7	-	-
TGTGCCACCAGCAGCTTGGACAGGGGAAATTCACCCCTCCACTTT	CATSSLDRGNSPLHF	TRBV15	TRBJ1-6	TRBD1	-
TGTGCCACCGAGACAGCGGGCCTTAGCAATCAGCCCCAGCATTTT	CATETAGLSNQPQHF	TRBV19	TRBJ1-5	-	-
TGTGCCAGCAGCTTAGCGGAAGGACAGGGGTTTCCAACTAATGAAAAACTGTTTTTT	CASSLAEGQGFPTNEKLFF	TRBV7-8	TRBJ1-4	TRBD1	once
TGCGCCAGCAGCGAGGACAGGGATGACTATGGCTACACCTTC	CASSEDRDDYGYTF	TRBV5-1	TRBJ1-2	TRBD1	-
TGTGCCAGCAGTGAAGCGAAAGCTAGCGGGGGTAATTACAATGAGCAGTTCTTC	CASSEAKASGGNYNEQFF	TRBV6-1	TRBJ2-1	TRBD2	-
TGTGCCAGCAGCCCCCGGGACAGGGTATTTGAGCAGTACTTC	CASSPRDRVFEQYF	TRBV5-6	TRBJ2-7	TRBD1	-